The 28 T cell receptor beta chains below were found in one sample sequenced in a study of identical twins' blood T cells. Via MiXCR, TCRdb re-called the 5' RACE reads, giving one row per CDR3 protein. There are fewer than 450,000 distinct CDR3 sequences in the sample; over 25% occur only once, and roughly 5.5% lies in the top ten. Source material: PBMCs. These receptor sequences come from a woman between 18 and 55 years old in good health.

This chain connects TRBV14 to TRBJ2-3; D gene ambiguous. The J call may be wrong; the DNA end is better matched by TRBJ1-5. Germline values: CDR1 SGHDN, CDR2 FVKESK. This CDR3 is built from 17 residues. CDR3 amino acids: CASSQGKNLMSTDTQHF. The CDR3, as DNA: TGTGCCAGCAGCCAAGGGAAAAACCTGATGTCCACAGATACGCAGCATTTT.

The chain recombines TRBV3-1 with TRBJ2-7, with 7 bases that match TRBD2. Germline CDR1 LGHDT, CDR2 YNNKEL (reference sequence). The CDR3 has 15 amino acids. V trimming: 2 bases; J trimming: 6 bases; junction bases outside the gene matches: 10. The CDR3 reads CASSQIGGSAGEQYF. The CDR3 DNA reads TGTGCCAGCAGCCAAATCGGGGGGAGTGCCGGCGAGCAGTACTTC.

This clonotype was observed a few times. V is TRBV19 and J is TRBJ2-1; 7 nucleotides align to TRBD1. V was pared by 5 bases and J by 0 bases, with 4 bases of the junction left unmatched. The CDR3 runs 15 residues. Looked up from germline, CDR1 is LNHDA and CDR2 is SQIVND (reference sequence). The CDR3 sequence is CASSQQGYSYNEQFF. CDR3 in DNA: TGTGCCAGTAGTCAACAGGGGTACTCCTACAATGAGCAGTTCTTC.

This clonotype was seen more than once but under ten times. The V and J genes are TRBV20-1 and TRBJ2-1; D ambiguous. Germline CDR1 reads DFQATT; CDR2 reads SNEGSKA (reference sequence). This CDR3 is 14 amino acids long. Trimming shortened V by 6 bases and J by 0 bases, and 12 bases separated the two germline ends. CDR3: CSARLIDSYNEQFF. CDR3 coding DNA: TGCAGTGCCCGACTTATTGACTCCTACAATGAGCAGTTCTTC.

V is TRBV20-1 and J is TRBJ1-1; D uncertain. The CDR3 sequence is 14 residues long. Germline V CDR1 and CDR2: DFQATT, SNEGSKA (reference sequence). V was pared by 3 bases and J by 3 bases, with 14 bases between. In DNA form, the CDR3 reads TGCAGTGCTAGTGGTGCTTTACTTTACACTGAAGCTTTCTTT. Its translation is CSASGALLYTEAFF.

In regard to this clonotype: A much larger clone is a single base away; this may be a read error. The chain employs TRBV25-1 and TRBJ1-2; perhaps TRBD1 as D (5 bases). The CDR3 extends over 12 amino acids. CDR1 is MGHDK and CDR2 is SYGVNS in the germline V gene. This CDR3 is CASSPGYYDYTF. Here the CDR3 DNA reads TGTGCCAGCAGTCCAGGGTACTATGACTACACCTTC.

This clonotype was observed once. As the CDR3 is not closed by the conserved phenylalanine or tryptophan, this likely results from a read error. The chain carries TRBV5-1 and TRBJ1-1; 10 positions match TRBD1. The CDR3 spans 15 residues. Germline CDR1 is SGHRS and CDR2 is YFSETQ. CDR3 in amino acids: CVSSLGTGAGTEAFS. CDR3 in DNA: TGCGTCAGCAGCTTGGGGACAGGGGCGGGGACTGAAGCTTTCTCT.

The V and J genes are TRBV19 and TRBJ2-7; TRBD2 aligns across 8 bases. Trimming cost V 7 bases and J 3 bases; bases outside gene matches: 11. The CDR3 sequence is 15 residues long. The germline gives CDR1 LNHDA, CDR2 SQIVND (reference sequence). CDR3 residues: CASKASGQSNYEQYF. The DNA for the CDR3 is TGTGCCAGTAAGGCTAGCGGGCAATCAAACTACGAGCAGTACTTC. Complete variable domain (other parts from reference TRBV19 and TRBJ2-7): DGGITQSPKYLFRKEGQNVTLSCEQNLNHDAMYWYRQDPGQGLRLIYYSQIVNDFQKGDIAEGYSVSREKKESFPLTVTSAQKNPTAFYLCASKASGQSNYEQYFGPGTRLTVT.

The chain uses TRBV29-1 and TRBJ2-5; D unresolved. Germline lookup yields CDR1 SQVTM and CDR2 ANQGSEA. The CDR3 loop spans 12 amino acids. V lost 5 bases to trimming and J lost 4 bases, with 11 bases between them. For the CDR3, the DNA is TGCAGCGTTCTTCCCACGGGAGAGACCCAGTACTTC. This codes for CSVLPTGETQYF.

This clonotype was found a few times. V usage is TRBV5-1 and J usage is TRBJ2-2; 7 nucleotides line up with TRBD1. This CDR3 is built from 14 residues. V gave up 4 bases and J gave up 8 bases; unmatched junction bases: 8. In germline, CDR1 is SGHRS, CDR2 YFSETQ. The CDR3 loop is CASSTTGVRGELFF. Written as DNA, the CDR3 is TGCGCCAGCAGCACTACAGGGGTTCGGGGGGAGCTGTTTTTT.

This clonotype came up a few times. The rearrangement uses TRBV20-1 and TRBJ1-1; the D gene is possibly TRBD1 (6 bases). The CDR3 consists of 13 residues. V lost 6 bases and J lost 0, with 11 bases in between. CDR1 and CDR2 from the germline V gene are DFQATT and SNEGSKA (reference sequence). The CDR3 DNA is TGCAGTGCCTATCACAGGGTGAACACTGAAGCTTTCTTT. Translating gives CSAYHRVNTEAFF.

The chain joins TRBV5-6 to TRBJ1-2, with unresolved D. The CDR3 is 14 residues long. Germline V CDR1 and CDR2: SGHDT, YYEEEE. V shed 4 bases and J shed 3 bases, with 13 bases lying between them. The CDR3 nucleotides read TGTGCCAGCAGCCATCGGACGGACCACTATGGCTACACCTTC. Amino acid sequence: CASSHRTDHYGYTF.

The chain recombines TRBV7-9 with TRBJ1-6; D call uncertain. This CDR3 contains 15 residues. Germline loops: CDR1 SEHNR, CDR2 FQNEAQ (reference sequence). The germline V and J ends were trimmed by 1 base and 0 bases, with 4 bases remaining between them. For the CDR3, the DNA is TGTGCCAGCAGCTTAGACTACTCCTATAATTCACCCCTCCACTTT. The encoded protein is CASSLDYSYNSPLHF.

To note about this clonotype: This sequence may be a read error, since a much larger clone differs from it by one base. The V gene is TRBV20-1, the J gene TRBJ1-1; the D is unclear. There are 10 residues in the CDR3. The germline gives CDR1 DFQATT, CDR2 SNEGSKA (reference sequence). As DNA, the CDR3 is TGCATTGCGCAAGGAACTGAAGCTTTCTTT. This encodes CIAQGTEAFF.

V usage is TRBV9 and J usage is TRBJ1-2; tentative D call: TRBD1 (5 bases). This CDR3 comprises 15 residues. CDR1 is SGDLS and CDR2 is YYNGEE in the germline V gene. V was cut by 0 bases and J by 3 bases, with 12 bases left in between. CDR3 DNA: TGTGCCAGCAGCGTAGCCCCAGGGACCTACTATGGCTACACCTTC. Its protein product is CASSVAPGTYYGYTF.

This clonotype has a handful of counts. The gene calls are TRBV20-1 and TRBJ1-2, with 10 bases matching TRBD1. CDR3 length equals 13 residues. Germline lookup yields CDR1 DFQATT and CDR2 SNEGSKA (reference sequence). The V and J ends lost 8 bases and 5 bases, in that order; junction bases with no gene match: 8. CDR3 residues: CSPEDRGLYGYTF. CDR3 in DNA: TGCAGTCCTGAAGACAGGGGGCTGTATGGCTACACCTTC.

This clonotype was counted only a few times. V and J are TRBV7-9 and TRBJ2-1; the D is unclear. V dropped 2 bases and J dropped 10 bases, with 6 bases sitting between them. Germline CDR1 SEHNR, CDR2 FQNEAQ (reference sequence). CDR3 size: 11 residues. The DNA for the CDR3 is TGTGCCAGCAGCTTAATCCGAGAGCAGTTCTTC. Protein: CASSLIREQFF.

The rearrangement joins TRBV6-2 or TRBV6-3 to TRBJ2-7, with 9 bases lining up with TRBD1. Germline CDR1 reads MNHEY; CDR2 reads SVGEGT. J gave up 4 bases and V 8 bases, and 6 bases lay outside the gene matches. The CDR3 loop spans 13 amino acids. The CDR3 region is CASARTGVYEQYF. The CDR3 DNA is TGTGCCAGCGCCAGGACAGGGGTTTACGAGCAGTACTTC.

This clonotype was counted many times. The rearrangement uses TRBV9 and TRBJ1-5, with unresolved D. The CDR3 length is 13 residues. Germline V lookup: CDR1 SGDLS, CDR2 YYNGEE. Trimming removed 2 bases from V and 9 bases from J, with 12 bases in between. The CDR3 DNA is TGTGCCAGCAGCGTCGGGCAGACTGGGCCCCAGCATTTT. Protein product: CASSVGQTGPQHF.

This rearrangement joins TRBV11-2 to TRBJ2-7, with a tentative D call TRBD2 (5 bases). CDR1 is SGHAT, CDR2 FQNNGV, per germline. V gave up 4 bases and J gave up 0 bases, with 10 bases separating them. This CDR3 has 14 residues. DNA of the CDR3: TGTGCCAGCAGCTCCCTGGACTCCTCCTACGAGCAGTACTTC. This sequence encodes CASSSLDSSYEQYF.

The V gene is TRBV11-2, the J gene TRBJ1-2; D gene unclear. From germline, CDR1 is SGHAT and CDR2 FQNNGV. V lost 6 bases and J 8 bases, leaving 10 bases between the germline ends. The CDR3 contains 11 residues. CDR3 nucleotide sequence: TGTGCCAGCAGTTCGGGTATCGGCTACACCTTC. Protein: CASSSGIGYTF. Combining the CDR3 with reference TRBV11-2 and TRBJ1-2 gives the whole variable domain EAGVAQSPRYKIIEKRQSVAFWCNPISGHATLYWYQQILGQGPKLLIQFQNNGVVDDSQLPKDRFSAERLKGVDSTLKIQPAKLEDSAVYLCASSSGIGYTFGSGTRLTVV.

This clonotype showed up many times. V is TRBV28 and J is TRBJ2-7; no definite D call. The germline V gene has CDR1 MDHEN and CDR2 SYDVKM. The ends were cut back, 6 bases at V and 4 bases at J, with 7 bases in the middle. The CDR3 is made up of 11 amino acids. The CDR3 sequence: CASRFIYEQYF. The CDR3 DNA follows: TGTGCCAGCAGATTTATATACGAGCAGTACTTC.

This clonotype showed up just a few times. The rearrangement uses TRBV3-1 and TRBJ1-4; D unresolved. Trimming left V 1 base short and J 6 bases short, with 15 bases between. There are 16 residues in the CDR3. Germline V gene data show CDR1 as LGHDT and CDR2 as YNNKEL (reference sequence). CDR3 region: CASSQGYLGTDEKLFF. The CDR3 DNA is TGTGCCAGCAGCCAAGGATACCTAGGTACGGATGAAAAACTGTTTTTT.

The chain employs TRBV11-2 and TRBJ2-5; TRBD1 aligns across 9 bases. There are 19 residues in the CDR3. Germline values: CDR1 SGHAT, CDR2 FQNNGV. V was clipped by 0 bases and J by 1 base; unmatched bases: 12. The CDR3 bases are TGTGCCAGCAGCTTAGATTTTCTAGGACAGGGGTATACCCAAGAGACCCAGTACTTC. It encodes CASSLDFLGQGYTQETQYF.

In its sample, this clonotype was seen a few times. V gene TRBV29-1 combines with J gene TRBJ2-1, with D hard to call. The V and J ends lost 7 bases and 4 bases respectively, with 5 bases between them. Per germline, CDR1 SQVTM and CDR2 ANQGSEA. The CDR3 runs to 10 residues. In DNA, the CDR3 is TGCAGCGCTGCGTACAATGAGCAGTTCTTC. It translates to CSAAYNEQFF.

This clonotype occurred a few times. The rearrangement joins TRBV6-2 or TRBV6-3 to TRBJ1-6; D gene uncertain. V was trimmed by 2 bases and J by 13 bases, leaving 12 bases between them. Germline V gene lookup returns CDR1 MNHEY and CDR2 SVGEGT. The CDR3 sequence is 13 residues long. This CDR3 reads CASSYIQVFPLHF. CDR3 coding DNA: TGTGCCAGCAGTTACATCCAGGTCTTCCCCCTCCACTTT.

In its sample, this clonotype was seen many times. The gene calls are TRBV7-9 and TRBJ2-3; 9 nucleotides line up with TRBD2. The CDR3 runs 15 residues. The ends lost 1 base at V and 4 bases at J; junction bases unmatched: 3. Per the germline V gene, CDR1 is SEHNR and CDR2 is FQNEAQ (reference sequence). CDR3 DNA: TGTGCCAGCAGCTTAGTCCTAGCGGGATCAGATACGCAGTATTTT. Encoded protein: CASSLVLAGSDTQYF.

This clonotype was seen more than once but under ten times. This chain uses TRBV6-5 with TRBJ2-2; 7 bases match TRBD1. The CDR3 contains 15 residues. With V trimmed by 6 bases and J by 6 bases, 10 bases remained unmatched. Looked up from germline, CDR1 is MNHEY and CDR2 is SVGAGI. In DNA form, the CDR3 reads TGTGCCAGCAGAAAAACAGGGGTTATATCCGGGGAGCTGTTTTTT. Its protein product is CASRKTGVISGELFF.